This T cell receptor beta chain was sequenced during a study of OX40 agonist ivuxolimab in advanced cancers. Trimming shortened V by 6 bases and J by 1 base, and 15 bases separated the two germline ends. CDR1 and CDR2 from the germline V gene are MNHNS and SASEGT. The CDR3 totals 15 residues. The repertoire was sequenced with immunoSEQ multiplex PCR; TCRdb's copy has only in-frame clones and lacks some. The data show around 58,000 clones, 84% seen once. This clone has just one count. The sample in question was CD4+ or CD8+ T cells sorted from blood, obtained in a trial of the OX40 agonist ivuxolimab. The chain is built from TRBV6-1 and TRBJ1-2; D gene ambiguous. This clonotype was sampled from an adult with an advanced solid tumor such as melanoma, head and neck, liver or kidney cancer. CDR3 region: CASSGRDRSNYGYTF. The CDR3 nucleotides are TGTGCCAGCAGCGGGAGAGACCGTAGTAACTATGGCTACACCTTC.